One T cell receptor beta chain is described in this entry. The repertoire was sequenced with immunoSEQ multiplex PCR; TCRdb's copy has only in-frame clones and lacks some. The sample has around 260,000 clones, about 93% seen once; the top ten hold around 1.1%. This entry is derived from a study of blood T cell repertoires in COVID-19. Germline V CDR1 and CDR2: LGHDT, YNNKEL (reference sequence). V lost 3 bases to trimming and J lost 4 bases, with 15 bases between them. The CDR3 runs to 15 residues. The V call is TRBV3-1 (or the pseudogene TRBV3-2), the J call TRBJ1-2; a weak D match, TRBD1 (6 bases). The sequenced sample was PBMCs or T cells enriched from blood (not recorded which). The sequence was collected from a woman aged 25 to 39 who had recovered from COVID-19. For the CDR3, the DNA is TGTGCCAGCAGCCAGACAACAGGGTTCGGCTATGGCTACACCTTC. This codes for CASSQTTGFGYGYTF.